This TCR beta chain appears in the sequencing data of a study of shared clonotypes between healthy human individuals. TCRdb keeps only in-frame clones here, not all; method: immunoSEQ multiplex PCR. The sample includes hundreds of thousands of clones, around three quarters seen only once; the top ten take around 1.8%. On this clone itself: Its target is not known.

Study outcomes and limitations: The sharing of roughly 5% of naive CD4 clonotypes was seen across several donors.

This TCR was sampled from a woman in her 30s in good health. Sequencing was done on a sample of memory CD4+ T cells sorted from blood. Subset here: CD45RA-negative fraction.

The CDR3 DNA sequence: TGTGCCAGCAGCCCCATGGGGGGCTCTGGGGCCAACGTCCTGACTTTC. Translating gives CASSPMGGSGANVLTF. V and J are TRBV7-9 and TRBJ2-6; D might be TRBD2 (6 bases). The germline gives CDR1 SEHNR, CDR2 FQNEAQ (reference sequence). V gave up 5 bases and J gave up 0 bases, with 11 bases separating them. This CDR3 has 16 residues. Full variable domain (outside the CDR3, taken from reference TRBV7-9 and TRBJ2-6): DTGVSQNPRHKITKRGQNVTFRCDPISEHNRLYWYRQTLGQGPEFLTYFQNEAQLEKSRLLSDRFSAERPKGSFSTLEIQRTEQGDSAMYLCASSPMGGSGANVLTFGAGSRLTVL.